These 23 T cell receptor beta chains originate from one sample sequenced in a study of identifying expanded T cells in peripheral blood. Clones were sequenced by immunoSEQ multiplex PCR, and TCRdb holds only the in-frame ones, with some missing. The data contain 70,000 to 95,000 clones, about 88% of them singletons. Sequenced input: blood. These receptors came from a person aged 18 to 75 in good health.

The genes are TRBV30 and TRBJ2-7; 10 bases line up with TRBD2. V lost 0 bases to trimming and J lost 1 base; unmatched junction nucleotides: 6. The CDR3 has 16 amino acids. Germline lookup yields CDR1 GTSNPN and CDR2 SVGIG (reference sequence). This CDR3 is CAWSVPSGGGSYEQYF. The CDR3 DNA follows: TGTGCCTGGAGTGTTCCTAGCGGGGGCGGTTCCTACGAGCAGTACTTC.

V is TRBV10-3 and J is TRBJ1-1, with 9 bases matching TRBD1. Germline CDR1 ENHRY, CDR2 SYGVKD. Losses at the gene ends were 6 bases for V and 6 bases for J; bases not matched to a gene: 11. The CDR3 has 15 amino acids. The CDR3 reads CAISTAPGQGSEAFF. The CDR3 DNA is TGTGCCATCAGCACGGCCCCGGGACAGGGTTCTGAAGCTTTCTTT.

V gene TRBV5-1 combines with J gene TRBJ1-1; D unclear. CDR1 and CDR2 (germline): SGHRS, YFSETQ. The CDR3 spans 14 residues. Trimming removed 1 base from V and 4 bases from J, with 11 bases in between. The CDR3 DNA follows: TGCGCCAGCAGCTTGCGGCGGGTTGGCACTGAAGCTTTCTTT. Translation: CASSLRRVGTEAFF.

The chain joins TRBV5-4 to TRBJ2-3; the match to TRBD2 covers 8 bases. With 2 bases clipped from V and 5 bases from J, the junction kept 7 bases outside the gene matches. The CDR3 length is 15 residues. In germline, CDR1 is SGHNT, CDR2 YYREEE (reference sequence). CDR3 DNA: TGTGCCAGCAGCTTAAGCGGGAGAGGGTTAGATACGCAGTATTTT. It specifies CASSLSGRGLDTQYF.

The chain couples TRBV19 to TRBJ2-5; D gene uncertain. This CDR3 has 13 residues. Looked up from germline, CDR1 is LNHDA and CDR2 is SQIVND (reference sequence). Trimming cost V 1 base and J 7 bases, with 10 bases left between them. The CDR3 region has the DNA TGTGCCAGTAGTATAGCTGGGGTCAGGACCCAGTACTTC. The encoded protein is CASSIAGVRTQYF.

The chain is built from TRBV30 and TRBJ2-2, with a weak D call TRBD2 (5 bases). Germline CDR1 reads GTSNPN; CDR2 reads SVGIG (reference sequence). The V gene lost 0 bases and the J gene lost 0 bases, with 14 bases spanning the gap. This CDR3 comprises 17 residues. The CDR3 region has the DNA TGTGCCTGGAGTGTACAAGAAGAGGGAACGAACACCGGGGAGCTGTTTTTT. Its translation: CAWSVQEEGTNTGELFF.

This clone was detected only once. The chain joins TRBV18 to TRBJ2-7; unclear D gene. Trimming pared 0 bases from V and 2 bases from J, leaving 8 bases between. The CDR3 sequence is 14 residues long. Germline V gene data show CDR1 as KGHSH and CDR2 as LQKENI. CDR3 amino acids: CASSPPGSAYEQYF. The CDR3 DNA sequence: TGTGCCAGCTCACCACCTGGCAGCGCCTACGAGCAGTACTTC.

The J gene is TRBJ2-7, the V gene TRBV18; 8 bases are a match to TRBD1. The CDR3 sequence is 16 residues long. Germline assignment: CDR1 KGHSH and CDR2 LQKENI. The ends lost 2 bases at V and 6 bases at J; junction bases unmatched: 12. This chain's CDR3 is CASSPRGVTGVFEQYF. CDR3 in DNA: TGTGCCAGCTCACCAAGAGGGGTGACAGGGGTCTTCGAGCAGTACTTC.

V gene TRBV27 combines with J gene TRBJ1-5; no reliable D call. Between the trimmed V and J ends, which lost 5 bases and 0 bases, there was a span of 8 bases. The CDR3 has 14 amino acids. Germline loops: CDR1 MNHEY, CDR2 SMNVEV (reference sequence). CDR3 in amino acids: CASSTRDSNQPQHF. For the CDR3, the DNA is TGTGCCAGCAGTACCCGAGATAGCAATCAGCCCCAGCATTTT.

This clone appeared a single time. The rearrangement joins TRBV10-3 to TRBJ2-3; D unclear. CDR3 length: 12 amino acids. Trimming shortened V by 2 bases and J by 2 bases, and 2 bases separated the two germline ends. Looked up from germline, CDR1 is ENHRY and CDR2 is SYGVKD. Here the CDR3 DNA reads TGTGCCATCAGTGAGGACACAGATACGCAGTATTTT. Protein product: CAISEDTDTQYF.

The chain employs TRBV7-2 and TRBJ2-3; D unclear. The CDR3 length is 11 residues. Trimming cost V 3 bases and J 2 bases, with 0 bases left between them. Germline V CDR1 and CDR2: SGHTA, FQGNSA. CDR3 protein: CASSFTDTQYF. CDR3 nucleotide sequence: TGTGCCAGCAGCTTCACAGATACGCAGTATTTT.

The chain couples TRBV4-2 to TRBJ2-1; D might be TRBD1 (6 bases). Trimming shortened V by 4 bases and J by 4 bases, and 14 bases separated the two germline ends. CDR3 size: 15 residues. The germline V gene has CDR1 LGHNA and CDR2 YNFKEQ. DNA of the CDR3: TGTGCCAGCAGCCCTCTGAGACAGGAATACAATGAGCAGTTCTTC. It encodes CASSPLRQEYNEQFF.

The genes are TRBV11-1 and TRBJ1-1, with D unclear. The CDR3 loop spans 14 amino acids. Germline CDR1 is SGHAT and CDR2 is FQDESV (reference sequence). Trimming removed 3 bases from V and 0 bases from J, with 8 bases in between. CDR3: CASSFHRMNTEAFF. DNA for the CDR3: TGTGCCAGCAGCTTTCATAGGATGAACACTGAAGCTTTCTTT. Looking up the rest from reference TRBV11-1 and TRBJ1-1 gives the full variable domain: EAEVAQSPRYKITEKSQAVAFWCDPISGHATLYWYRQILGQGPELLVQFQDESVVDDSQLPKDRFSAERLKGVDSTLKIQPAELGDSAMYLCASSFHRMNTEAFFGQGTRLTVV.

V and J are TRBV15 and TRBJ1-2; D is undetermined. The germline gives CDR1 LNHNV, CDR2 YYDKDF (reference sequence). This CDR3 contains 14 residues. Trimming stripped 3 bases from V and 4 bases from J, with 12 bases between. The CDR3 DNA follows: TGTGCCACCAGCAGTATCGAAATCTCCTATGGCTACACCTTC. This encodes CATSSIEISYGYTF.

The rearrangement uses TRBV11-2 and TRBJ1-1, with 12 bases fitting TRBD1. Germline V gene data show CDR1 as SGHAT and CDR2 as FQNNGV. J was trimmed by 6 bases and V by 4 bases; bases with no gene match: 6. The CDR3 runs 15 residues. CDR3 bases: TGTGCCAGCAGCTCTAGGGACAGGGGGCTTCCTGAAGCTTTCTTT. The encoded protein is CASSSRDRGLPEAFF.

This chain connects TRBV6-1 to TRBJ1-5, with TRBD1 as a possible D gene (6 bases). This CDR3 comprises 15 residues. V lost 8 bases to trimming and J lost 3 bases, with 17 bases between them. Germline CDR1 reads MNHNS; CDR2 reads SASEGT. The CDR3 DNA reads TGTGCCAGCGGAACCCGAGGGGGGTACAATCAGCCCCAGCATTTT. This encodes CASGTRGGYNQPQHF.

V gene TRBV5-1 combines with J gene TRBJ2-5; TRBD1 or TRBD2 may be the D gene (7 bases each). The germline V and J ends were trimmed by 4 bases and 5 bases, with 15 bases remaining between them. The CDR3 is 14 residues long. CDR1 is SGHRS, CDR2 YFSETQ, per germline. CDR3 loop: CASSRGGGVETQYF. CDR3 sequence (DNA): TGCGCCAGCAGCCGGGGAGGGGGCGTTGAGACCCAGTACTTC. The full variable domain, its missing parts supplied by reference TRBV5-1 and TRBJ2-5, is KAGVTQTPRYLIKTRGQQVTLSCSPISGHRSVSWYQQTPGQGLQFLFEYFSETQRNKGNFPGRFSGRQFSNSRSEMNVSTLELGDSALYLCASSRGGGVETQYFGPGTRLLVL.

The chain employs TRBV4-2 and TRBJ2-7, with D perhaps matching TRBD2 (5 bases). The ends were cut back, 1 base at V and 2 bases at J, with 9 bases in the middle. The CDR3 is 14 residues long. Germline CDR1 and CDR2: LGHNA and YNFKEQ. The CDR3 nucleotides are TGTGCCAGCAGCCAAGTGAGCGGAACCTACGAGCAGTACTTC. It yields the protein CASSQVSGTYEQYF.

The V gene is TRBV2, the J gene TRBJ1-2; 9 bases match TRBD1. Unmatched junction bases numbered 4, after V lost 1 base and J lost 7 bases. This CDR3 region has 14 residues. The germline gives CDR1 SNHLY, CDR2 FYNNEI. The CDR3 region is CASSEDRGQSGYTF. As DNA, the CDR3 is TGTGCCAGCAGTGAAGACAGGGGGCAATCTGGCTACACCTTC. Filled out from reference TRBV2 and TRBJ1-2, the complete variable domain reads EPEVTQTPSHQVTQMGQEVILRCVPISNHLYFYWYRQILGQKVEFLVSFYNNEISEKSEIFDDQFSVERPDGSNFTLKIRSTKLEDSAMYFCASSEDRGQSGYTFGSGTRLTVV.

V is TRBV9 and J is TRBJ2-5; tentative D call: TRBD2 (7 bases). The CDR3 has 17 amino acids. V dropped 3 bases and J dropped 4 bases, with 22 bases sitting between them. The germline V gene encodes CDR1 SGDLS and CDR2 YYNGEE. The CDR3 loop reads CASSAPRGARFGETQYF. CDR3 nucleotides: TGTGCCAGCAGCGCCCCCCGGGGGGCCCGGTTCGGAGAGACCCAGTACTTC.

The V call is TRBV29-1, the J call TRBJ2-5, with 7 bases that match TRBD1. The CDR3 is 14 residues long. J lost 5 bases, V lost 7 bases, and 13 bases had no gene match. From germline, CDR1 is SQVTM and CDR2 ANQGSEA. The CDR3 coding sequence is TGCAGCGCGGATCGATCAGGGGGACGGGAGACCCAGTACTTC. As protein: CSADRSGGRETQYF. The full variable domain, rest sourced from reference TRBV29-1 and TRBJ2-5, is SAVISQKPSRDICQRGTSLTIQCQVDSQVTMMFWYRQQPGQSLTLIATANQGSEATYESGFVIDKFPISRPNLTFSTLTVSNMSPEDSSIYLCSADRSGGRETQYFGPGTRLLVL.

The chain links TRBV30 to TRBJ2-1; TRBD2 aligns across 10 bases. J lost 6 bases, V lost 0 bases, and 5 bases had no gene match. The CDR3 extends over 15 amino acids. CDR1 GTSNPN and CDR2 SVGIG come from the germline V gene (reference sequence). The CDR3 spells CAWSVRLAGVNEQFF. Here the CDR3 DNA reads TGTGCCTGGAGTGTACGCCTAGCGGGAGTCAATGAGCAGTTCTTC.

The rearrangement links TRBV2 to TRBJ2-7; D remains ambiguous. Trimming cost V 3 bases and J 2 bases, with 14 bases left between them. From germline, CDR1 is SNHLY and CDR2 FYNNEI. The CDR3 consists of 15 residues. In nucleotides, the CDR3 is TGTGCCAGCAGTGAGAAGGGTCGCGGAGCCTACGAGCAGTACTTC. Translation gives CASSEKGRGAYEQYF.